This TCR beta chain was retrieved from a study of blood T cell repertoires in COVID-19. Overall study context: The origin of the acute and convalescent COVID-19 samples was the United States, Italy and Spain. Sample material is recorded as cDNA or gDNA derived from T cells, B-cell-depleted T cells, or PBMCs.

The CDR3 runs to 18 residues. From germline, CDR1 is SGHDN and CDR2 FVKESK. With V trimmed by 2 bases and J by 3 bases, 11 bases remained unmatched. Per the authors' pipeline: Estimates of nucleated cell counts were drawn from the amplification of reference gene primers. Profiled with immunoSEQ multiplex PCR; TCRdb holds only in-frame clones, not every one. The V and J calls and clone size come from that table; D and trimming were worked out from the DNA. The profile shows under 300,000 clones, approximately 80% of them singletons. The clonotype comes from a woman aged 60-75 years with active or convalescent COVID-19. This chain links TRBV14 with TRBJ2-3, with TRBD2 matching over 10 bases. Sequenced material: peripheral blood. CDR3 region: CASSQSHRPSGGTDTQYF. In DNA form, the CDR3 reads TGTGCCAGCAGCCAATCCCATAGGCCTAGCGGGGGTACAGATACGCAGTATTTT.